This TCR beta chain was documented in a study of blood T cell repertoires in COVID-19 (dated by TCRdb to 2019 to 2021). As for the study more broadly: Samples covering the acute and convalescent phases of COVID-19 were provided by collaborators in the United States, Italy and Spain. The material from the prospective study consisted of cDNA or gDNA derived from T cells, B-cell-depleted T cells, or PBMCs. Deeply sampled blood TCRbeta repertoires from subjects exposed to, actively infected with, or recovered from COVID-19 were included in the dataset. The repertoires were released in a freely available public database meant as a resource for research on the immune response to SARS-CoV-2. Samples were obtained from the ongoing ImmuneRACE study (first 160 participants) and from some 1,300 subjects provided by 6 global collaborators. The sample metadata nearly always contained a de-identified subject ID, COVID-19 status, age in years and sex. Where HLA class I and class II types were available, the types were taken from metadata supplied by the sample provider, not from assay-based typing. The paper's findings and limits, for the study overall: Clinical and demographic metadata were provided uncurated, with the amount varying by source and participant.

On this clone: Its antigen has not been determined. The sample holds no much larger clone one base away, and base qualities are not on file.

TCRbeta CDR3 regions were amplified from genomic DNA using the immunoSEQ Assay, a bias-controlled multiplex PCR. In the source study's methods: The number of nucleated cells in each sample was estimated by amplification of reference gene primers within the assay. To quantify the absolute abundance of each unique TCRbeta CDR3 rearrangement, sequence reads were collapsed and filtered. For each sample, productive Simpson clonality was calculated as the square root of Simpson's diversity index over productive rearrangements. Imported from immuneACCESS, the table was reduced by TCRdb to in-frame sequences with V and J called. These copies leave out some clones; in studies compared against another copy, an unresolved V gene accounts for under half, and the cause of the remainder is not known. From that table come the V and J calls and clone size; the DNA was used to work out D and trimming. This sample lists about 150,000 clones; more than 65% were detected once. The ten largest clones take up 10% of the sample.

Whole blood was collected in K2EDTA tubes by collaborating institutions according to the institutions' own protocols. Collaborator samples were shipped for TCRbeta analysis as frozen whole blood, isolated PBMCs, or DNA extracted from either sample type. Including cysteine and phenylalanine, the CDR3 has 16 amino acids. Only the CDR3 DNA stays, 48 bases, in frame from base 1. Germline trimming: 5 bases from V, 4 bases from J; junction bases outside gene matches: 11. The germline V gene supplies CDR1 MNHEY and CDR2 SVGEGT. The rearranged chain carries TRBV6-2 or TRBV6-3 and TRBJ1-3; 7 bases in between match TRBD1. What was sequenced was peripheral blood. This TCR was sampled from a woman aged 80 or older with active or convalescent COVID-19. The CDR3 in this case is CASSPSGTVSGNTIYF. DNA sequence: TGTGCCAGCAGTCCCTCCGGGACAGTATCGGGAAACACCATATATTTT.